Listed here are 27 T cell receptor beta chains from one sample, sequenced in a study of molecular identifiers for immune sequencing clone quantification. TCRdb reanalysed the PCR reads using MiXCR and keeps one entry per CDR3 protein. The sample comprises tens of thousands of distinct CDR3 sequences, 20% to 25% of which are singletons, and 1.5% to 2% rests with the top ten. Sequencing used naive CD8+ T cells from blood, with Jurkat cell RNA spiked in. Subset meaning: FACS-sorted CD8+CD4-CCR7+CD45RA+ naive T cells. These receptors all come from a human donor in good health. Some libraries in this study had Jurkat cell RNA spiked in.

The sample holds many counts of this clonotype. One end of the junction varies from germline; a read error may be responsible. The chain links TRBV4-1 to TRBJ1-1, with a possible D match to TRBD1 (6 bases). Germline loops: CDR1 MGHRA, CDR2 YSYEKL. This CDR3 comprises 16 residues. This CDR3 reads CASSQAPQGLNTEASF. For the CDR3, the DNA is TGCGCCAGCAGCCAAGCGCCACAGGGTTTGAACACTGAAGCTTCCTTT.

This clonotype showed up many times. The chain combines TRBV29-1 with TRBJ1-3, with a weak D call TRBD1 (6 bases). This CDR3 has 13 amino acids. Germline loops: CDR1 SQVTM, CDR2 ANQGSEA. Trimming cost V 6 bases and J 6 bases, with 15 bases left between them. The CDR3, as DNA: TGCAGCGTGGGGGCGGACAACGAAAACACCATATATTTT. Protein sequence: CSVGADNENTIYF.

This clonotype appeared many times. The rearrangement links TRBV9 to TRBJ2-2, with TRBD2 matching over 12 bases. V shed 4 bases and J 4 bases; nucleotides not matched to a gene: 5. The germline V gene has CDR1 SGDLS and CDR2 YYNGEE. The CDR3 totals 16 residues. The CDR3 DNA is TGTGCCAGCAGCCTAAGGACTAGCGGGGCCACCGGGGAGCTGTTTTTT. This encodes CASSLRTSGATGELFF.

The rearrangement uses TRBV5-6 and TRBJ2-3; D remains unclear. The CDR3 sequence is 15 residues long. The germline gives CDR1 SGHDT, CDR2 YYEEEE. The germline V and J ends were trimmed by 0 bases and 2 bases, with 10 bases remaining between them. CDR3 loop: CASSLDGCLTDTQYF. The CDR3 bases are TGTGCCAGCAGCTTGGACGGTTGCCTCACAGATACGCAGTATTTT.

Regarding this clonotype: This may come from a read error, since a much larger clone is one base off. The rearrangement joins TRBV12-3 or TRBV12-4 to TRBJ1-5; the D is unclear. This CDR3 contains 13 residues. DNA of the CDR3: TGTGCCAGCAGTCCCCCCGAGGGTCAGCCCCAGCGTTTT. This encodes CASSPPEGQPQRF.

In the case of this clonotype: A much more abundant neighbour one base away suggests this may be a read error. The chain employs TRBV28 and TRBJ2-5, with 10 bases aligning to TRBD1. Germline V gene lookup returns CDR1 MDHEN and CDR2 SYDVKM. This CDR3 has 14 residues. J was trimmed by 9 bases and V by 8 bases; bases with no gene match: 12. The DNA for the CDR3 is TGTGCCAGCTTCGGACAGGGGGAAACCGCGGCCCAGTACTTC. Its protein is CASFGQGETAAQYF.

This clonotype was detected many times. The chain has TRBV4-1 and TRBJ2-6; D gene unclear. From germline, CDR1 is MGHRA and CDR2 YSYEKL. V was trimmed by 5 bases and J by 0 bases, leaving 2 bases between them. The CDR3 runs 13 residues. CDR3 sequence: CASSYSGANVLTF. In DNA, the CDR3 is TGCGCCAGCAGCTACTCTGGGGCCAACGTCCTGACTTTC.

A note on this clonotype: One junction end does not reproduce the germline sequence, and a read error may be involved. CDR3 bases: TGTGCCAGCAGTTACTCGACATACCTTGCAACTAATGAAAAACCGTTTTTT. The encoded protein is CASSYSTYLATNEKPFF. The chain combines TRBV6-5 with TRBJ1-4, with no clear D. The CDR3 is 17 amino acids. The germline gives CDR1 MNHEY, CDR2 SVGAGI.

About this clonotype: A much larger clonotype is one base distant, so this may be a read error. The gene calls are TRBV6-5 and TRBJ2-1; no clear D. This CDR3 comprises 16 residues. Germline CDR1 MNHEY, CDR2 SVGAGI. V lost 2 bases to trimming and J lost 5 bases, with 16 bases between them. CDR3 sequence (DNA): TGTGCCAGCAGTTACACCCCAGGCGGAAATCACAATGAGCAGTTCTTC. Translated, it gives CASSYTPGGNHNEQFF.

With respect to this clonotype: It may be a read error: a sequence one base away is much more abundant. The V gene is TRBV6-2 or TRBV6-3, the J gene TRBJ1-1; tentative D call: TRBD1 (6 bases). The CDR3 runs 14 residues. Germline loops: CDR1 MNHEY, CDR2 SVGEGT. CDR3 nucleotides: TGTGCCAGCAGTTACTGGGACACGAGCACTGAAGCTCTCTTT. It encodes CASSYWDTSTEALF.

This clonotype was picked up many times. The chain carries TRBV11-2 and TRBJ2-5; 9 bases are a match to TRBD2. J was trimmed by 4 bases and V by 1 base; bases with no gene match: 4. The CDR3 is made up of 15 amino acids. Germline CDR1 and CDR2: SGHAT and FQNNGV. CDR3 bases: TGTGCCAGCAGCTTAGGGGCTAGCGGGACAGAGACCCAGTACTTC. This sequence encodes CASSLGASGTETQYF.

Comments on this clonotype: Since a much larger clone is just one base distant, this may be a read error. CDR3 DNA: TGTGCCAGCAGCTTGATGAGTGAGCAGTTCTTC. Residues: CASSLMSEQFF. The chain has TRBV5-6 and TRBJ2-1; D remains unclear. The CDR3 has 11 residues. The V end was cut by 1 base, the J end by 9 bases, with 5 bases between. The V gene's germline CDR1 is SGHDT and CDR2 YYEEEE. The full variable domain, completed using reference TRBV5-6 and TRBJ2-1, is DAGVTQSPTHLIKTRGQQVTLRCSPKSGHDTVSWYQQALGQGPQFIFQYYEEEERQRGNFPDRFSGHQFPNYSSELNVNALLLGDSALYLCASSLMSEQFFGPGTRLTVL.

Notes on this clonotype: This may come from a read error, since a much larger clone is one base off. The V call is TRBV5-6, the J call TRBJ1-1; D call uncertain. V was clipped by 2 bases and J by 7 bases, with 6 bases between them. Germline V gene data show CDR1 as SGHDT and CDR2 as YYEEEE. This CDR3 spans 11 amino acids. This chain's CDR3 is CASSFGVEAFF. The CDR3 nucleotides read TGTGCCAGCAGCTTTGGGGTTGAAGCTTTCTTT.

In regard to this clonotype: A much larger clone lies a single base off, so this may be a read error. The chain links TRBV24-1 to TRBJ2-3; 12 bases agree with TRBD2. Germline V gene sequence: CDR1 KGHDR, CDR2 SFDVKD. The junction had 13 bases not matched to a gene; V was cut back by 8 bases and J by 2 bases. This CDR3 is 18 amino acids long. Written as DNA, the CDR3 is TGTGCCACCACTGACCTCTCCGGGACTAGCGGGCACACAGATACGCAGTATTTT. This codes for CATTDLSGTSGHTDTQYF.

This clonotype showed up many times. V gene TRBV15 combines with J gene TRBJ1-1; D perhaps matches TRBD1 (5 bases). V lost 2 bases to trimming and J lost 4 bases, with 14 bases between them. This CDR3 is built from 15 residues. Per germline, CDR1 LNHNV and CDR2 YYDKDF (reference sequence). The chain's CDR3 is CATSRLTGTSTEAFF. Here the CDR3 DNA reads TGTGCCACCAGCAGATTAACCGGGACTAGCACTGAAGCTTTCTTT.

This clonotype was detected ten times or more. The chain joins TRBV7-9 to TRBJ2-7; no definite D call. Germline V gene data show CDR1 as SEHNR and CDR2 as FQNEAQ (reference sequence). The CDR3 has 13 amino acids. The V end was cut by 5 bases, the J end by 0 bases, with 8 bases between. The CDR3 DNA follows: TGTGCCAGCAGCCACAGTAGCTCCTACGAGCAGTACTTC. Translating gives CASSHSSSYEQYF.

On this clonotype itself: Just one base apart from a much larger clone, this may be a read error. This chain links TRBV4-1 with TRBJ2-5; D remains ambiguous. Trimming pared 1 base from V and 5 bases from J, leaving 8 bases between. From germline, CDR1 is MGHRA and CDR2 YSYEKL. This CDR3 has 13 residues. The CDR3 spells CASSQGLRETQYF. The CDR3 region has the DNA TGCGCCAGCAGCCAAGGGCTACGGGAGACCCAGTACTTC.

At least ten counts were recorded for this clonotype. The V and J genes are TRBV7-7 and TRBJ1-5; D gene uncertain. V lost 4 bases and J lost 6, with 10 bases in between. CDR1 SSHAT and CDR2 FNYEAQ come from the germline V gene (reference sequence). CDR3 length: 13 residues. The CDR3, as DNA: TGTGCCAGCAGCTCTTCGTTCGGTCAGCCCCAGCATTTT. Translation gives CASSSSFGQPQHF.

The sample holds many counts of this clonotype. V gene TRBV9 combines with J gene TRBJ1-4; 9 positions agree with TRBD1. V dropped 4 bases and J dropped 7; count of bases not matched to a gene: 11. The CDR3 runs to 16 residues. CDR1 SGDLS and CDR2 YYNGEE come from the germline V gene. For the CDR3, the DNA is TGTGCCAGCAGCTGGGGCCCGGGACAGGGAGGTGAAAAACTGTTTTTT. Residues: CASSWGPGQGGEKLFF.

This clonotype was seen more than once but under ten times. The chain has TRBV9 and TRBJ2-3; TRBD2 matches at 14 bases. The germline CDR1 and CDR2 sequences are SGDLS and YYNGEE. V was pared by 4 bases and J by 6 bases, with 13 bases of the junction left unmatched. This CDR3 has 18 residues. The CDR3 bases are TGTGCCAGCAGCTCCGGCAGCGTGACTAGCGGGGGGGCGGATACGCAGTATTTT. Translation: CASSSGSVTSGGADTQYF.

At least ten counts were recorded for this clonotype. The chain employs TRBV6-5 and TRBJ2-7; 9 bases are a match to TRBD1. The ends lost 5 bases at V and 6 bases at J; junction bases unmatched: 14. Germline-derived CDR1 and CDR2 are MNHEY and SVGAGI. This CDR3 is 16 amino acids long. This chain's CDR3 is CASSANPGTGLSEQYF. CDR3 bases: TGTGCCAGCAGTGCGAACCCCGGGACAGGGCTCTCCGAGCAGTACTTC.

The CDR3 protein is CASSQSIRGFLNIQYF. The CDR3 DNA follows: TGTGCCAGCAGCCAATCAATTAGGGGATTTTTAAACATTCAGTACTTC. This chain connects TRBV14 to TRBJ2-4; a possible D gene is TRBD1 (5 bases). Germline assignment: CDR1 SGHDN and CDR2 FVKESK. There are 16 residues in the CDR3. The V end was cut by 2 bases, the J end by 6 bases, with 17 bases between. The full variable domain, with the rest looked up from reference TRBV14 and TRBJ2-4, is EAGVTQFPSHSVIEKGQTVTLRCDPISGHDNLYWYRRVMGKEIKFLLHFVKESKQDESGMPNNRFLAERTGGTYSTLKVQPAELEDSGVYFCASSQSIRGFLNIQYFGAGTRLSVL.

A note on this clonotype: This may stem from a read error, because a much larger clone lies one nucleotide away. The genes are TRBV30 and TRBJ2-7; TRBD2 might be the D (6 bases). This CDR3 is 13 amino acids long. Deletions cut 0 bases from V and 8 bases from J, with 14 bases between. Germline lookup yields CDR1 GTSNPN and CDR2 SVGIG (reference sequence). This CDR3 is CAWSVLAGYKQYF. CDR3 DNA: TGTGCCTGGAGTGTACTAGCAGGGTACAAGCAGTACTTC.

At least ten counts were recorded for this clonotype. V usage is TRBV20-1 and J usage is TRBJ1-1; a possible D gene is TRBD1 (5 bases). V was clipped by 6 bases and J by 4 bases, with 12 bases between them. This CDR3 region has 12 residues. CDR1 and CDR2 from the germline V gene are DFQATT and SNEGSKA (reference sequence). DNA for the CDR3: TGCAGTGCCGGCGCGGGGGGCACTGAAGCTTTCTTT. It specifies CSAGAGGTEAFF.

Turning to this clonotype: A much larger clone is a single base away; this may be a read error. The chain links TRBV7-2 to TRBJ2-7; possibly TRBD1 for D (6 bases). Per germline, CDR1 SGHTA and CDR2 FQGNSA. The CDR3 covers 14 residues. CDR3 coding DNA: TGTGCCAGCAGCACTCACAGGGCAGACTACGCGCAGTACTTC. This gives the protein CASSTHRADYAQYF.

This clonotype was seen ten or more times. The chain is built from TRBV5-3 and TRBJ1-5, with no clear D. TRBV5-3 is classed as an ORF, of uncertain function. The length of the CDR3 is 14 residues. V was trimmed by 4 bases and J by 5 bases, leaving 13 bases between them. The CDR3 DNA reads as TGTGCCAGAAGCCTCCGACCGCCCGATCAGCCCCAGCATTTT. This codes for CARSLRPPDQPQHF.

This clonotype has only a few counts. V gene TRBV27 combines with J gene TRBJ2-7; no clear D. CDR3 length: 15 amino acids. CDR1 and CDR2 (germline): MNHEY, SMNVEV (reference sequence). Trimming left V 0 bases short and J 1 base short, with 10 bases between. CDR3 DNA: TGTGCCAGCAGTTTATCCTTCGCAACTTCCTACGAGCAGTACTTC. It yields the protein CASSLSFATSYEQYF.